Following are 20 T cell receptor beta chains from one sample sequenced in a study of blood T cell dynamics during melanoma immunotherapy. The protocol was immunoSEQ multiplex PCR, while the TCRdb copy is restricted to in-frame clones and leaves out a portion. The sample holds over 10,000 clones, roughly 94% seen once. Indicated time point: pre-treatment baseline. Sequenced material: effector memory CD8+ T cells from blood, taken from a patient treated with checkpoint blockade. These receptors originate from a human donor with melanoma.

The CDR3 DNA reads as TGTGCCAGCAGTGCCGGCCAAATATACTATGGCTACACCTTC. This translates into CASSAGQIYYGYTF. The V call is TRBV28, the J call TRBJ1-2; D is ambiguous. Germline V gives CDR1 MDHEN, CDR2 SYDVKM. Trimming took off 5 bases at V and 3 bases at J, with 13 bases between the two ends. This CDR3 has 14 residues.

The V call is TRBV9, the J call TRBJ2-1; the D gene is possibly TRBD1 (5 bases). Trimming left V 2 bases short and J 10 bases short, with 22 bases between. Germline V CDR1 and CDR2: SGDLS, YYNGEE. CDR3 size: 16 residues. CDR3 sequence: CASSVYHIGASAEQFF. In DNA form, the CDR3 reads TGTGCCAGCAGCGTTTATCATATTGGGGCAAGCGCGGAGCAGTTCTTC.

In its sample, this clone was seen a few times. V is TRBV5-5 and J is TRBJ2-7; 7 bases map to TRBD1. Germline CDR1 SGHKS, CDR2 YYEKEE (reference sequence). Trimming took 3 bases from V and 7 from J; bases not matched to a gene: 10. The CDR3 length is 14 residues. Here the CDR3 DNA reads TGTGCCAGCAGCTCCCCGGGACAGAGTTGGGAGCAGTACTTC. Translation: CASSSPGQSWEQYF.

The CDR3: CASSPRRTVHEQYF. CDR3 nucleotide sequence: TGCGCCAGCAGCCCGCGAAGGACAGTCCACGAGCAGTACTTC. V is TRBV5-1 and J is TRBJ2-7; perhaps TRBD1 as D (6 bases). Trimming stripped 4 bases from V and 5 bases from J, with 16 bases between. This CDR3 has 14 residues. Germline lookup yields CDR1 SGHRS and CDR2 YFSETQ.

V usage is TRBV27 and J usage is TRBJ2-5; D gene unclear. The V gene's germline CDR1 is MNHEY and CDR2 SMNVEV (reference sequence). Trimming shortened V by 5 bases and J by 2 bases, and 15 bases separated the two germline ends. The CDR3 is 15 residues long. CDR3 coding DNA: TGTGCCAGCAGTCCTTCGACTTGGGGTCAAGAGACCCAGTACTTC. Translated: CASSPSTWGQETQYF.

This chain connects TRBV7-8 to TRBJ2-7; D unresolved. Looked up from germline, CDR1 is SGHVS and CDR2 is FQNEAQ. Trimming left V 4 bases short and J 0 bases short, with 16 bases between. The CDR3 totals 16 residues. The CDR3 reads CASSYTPETLSYEQYF. The CDR3 DNA follows: TGTGCCAGCAGCTATACGCCCGAGACACTCTCCTACGAGCAGTACTTC.

This clone has only a few counts. The chain uses TRBV11-2 and TRBJ1-2, with D unresolved. There are 12 residues in the CDR3. Germline-derived CDR1 and CDR2 are SGHAT and FQNNGV. The germline V and J ends were trimmed by 5 bases and 3 bases, with 7 bases remaining between them. The CDR3 coding sequence is TGTGCCAGCAGCGGAGGGCACTATGGCTACACCTTC. Its protein is CASSGGHYGYTF.

The V gene is TRBV6-5, the J gene TRBJ2-7; D gene ambiguous. CDR3 length: 14 amino acids. Between the trimmed V and J ends, which lost 0 bases and 2 bases, there was a span of 8 bases. CDR1 and CDR2 from the germline V gene are MNHEY and SVGAGI. In DNA, the CDR3 is TGTGCCAGCAGTTACTCGGCAGGTACCTACGAGCAGTACTTC. Translation gives CASSYSAGTYEQYF.

The J gene is TRBJ2-5, the V gene TRBV27; TRBD1 matches 8 bases. The J call may not be correct, given that the DNA end is closer to TRBJ2-7. Looked up from germline, CDR1 is MNHEY and CDR2 is SMNVEV (reference sequence). CDR3 length equals 14 residues. The DNA of the CDR3 is TGTGCCAGCAGTTTGGGACAGGAGGCCTACGAGCAGTACTTC. Amino acid sequence: CASSLGQEAYEQYF.

The rearrangement uses TRBV7-8 and TRBJ2-7; possibly TRBD1 for D (5 bases). Germline V gene data show CDR1 as SGHVS and CDR2 as FQNEAQ. CDR3 length: 13 residues. Trimming stripped 2 bases from V and 4 bases from J, with 9 bases between. For the CDR3, the DNA is TGTGCCAGCAGCTTACAGGGCGCGTACGAGCAGTACTTC. As protein: CASSLQGAYEQYF.

V gene TRBV6-4 combines with J gene TRBJ1-2; tentative D call: TRBD1 (6 bases). CDR1 and CDR2 from the germline V gene are MRHNA and SNTAGT. V shed 10 bases and J shed 4 bases, with 13 bases lying between them. The CDR3 has 12 amino acids. The CDR3 reads CATRDTTYGYTF. The CDR3 DNA follows: TGTGCCACCCGGGACACCACCTATGGCTACACCTTC.

The chain uses TRBV29-1 and TRBJ2-2; 9 bases are shared with TRBD2. Germline trimming cut 7 bases from V and 2 bases from J; bases unmatched to any gene: 2. Germline V gene data show CDR1 as SQVTM and CDR2 as ANQGSEA. This CDR3 is 13 amino acids long. The CDR3: CSALAGNTGELFF. The CDR3 DNA follows: TGCAGCGCCCTAGCGGGAAACACCGGGGAGCTGTTTTTT.

The chain uses TRBV15 and TRBJ2-7; possible D gene TRBD1, 6 bases. CDR3 length: 13 residues. The V and J ends lost 5 bases and 2 bases respectively, with 10 bases between them. Germline V gene sequence: CDR1 LNHNV, CDR2 YYDKDF (reference sequence). CDR3 protein: CATSFRGAYEQYF. CDR3 bases: TGTGCCACCAGCTTCAGGGGTGCCTACGAGCAGTACTTC.

The V call is TRBV7-9, the J call TRBJ2-1; maybe TRBD2 (5 bases). Germline V gives CDR1 SEHNR, CDR2 FQNEAQ (reference sequence). This CDR3 has 12 amino acids. V was cut by 5 bases and J by 7 bases, with 9 bases left in between. The CDR3 DNA is TGTGCCAGCAGCCCGGACTCAAATGAGCAGTTCTTC. It codes for CASSPDSNEQFF.

The rearrangement links TRBV27 to TRBJ2-3; D unclear. The CDR3 consists of 14 residues. Trimming removed 1 base from V and 0 bases from J, with 5 bases in between. Germline V gene lookup returns CDR1 MNHEY and CDR2 SMNVEV (reference sequence). The CDR3 sequence: CASSLFRSTDTQYF. DNA for the CDR3: TGTGCCAGCAGTTTATTCAGGAGCACAGATACGCAGTATTTT.

This chain connects TRBV19 to TRBJ2-1; 8 nucleotides line up with TRBD2. With 1 base clipped from V and 4 bases from J, the junction kept 12 bases outside the gene matches. The CDR3 length is 18 residues. Germline loops: CDR1 LNHDA, CDR2 SQIVND (reference sequence). Here the CDR3 DNA reads TGTGCCAGTAGTATAGCCACCCTCGGGGCGGGAGGATACAATGAGCAGTTCTTC. It codes for CASSIATLGAGGYNEQFF.

The chain is built from TRBV19 and TRBJ2-1; no clear D gene. The germline V and J ends were trimmed by 4 bases and 4 bases, with 8 bases remaining between them. Germline V CDR1 and CDR2: LNHDA, SQIVND (reference sequence). The CDR3 sequence is 13 residues long. The CDR3 region is CASSTIWYNEQFF. CDR3 in DNA: TGTGCCAGTAGTACTATTTGGTACAATGAGCAGTTCTTC.

The CDR3 spells CASSAGTGSYEQYF. In DNA, the CDR3 is TGTGCCAGCAGTGCCGGGACGGGCTCCTACGAGCAGTACTTC. V and J are TRBV28 and TRBJ2-7; D tentatively reads TRBD1 or TRBD2 (5 bases each). Germline V CDR1 and CDR2: MDHEN, SYDVKM. This CDR3 is 14 amino acids long. The V gene lost 5 bases and the J gene lost 0 bases, with 11 bases spanning the gap.

This chain connects TRBV7-8 to TRBJ2-1; no clear D gene. The germline V and J ends were trimmed by 1 base and 0 bases, with 7 bases remaining between them. CDR1 and CDR2 from the germline V gene are SGHVS and FQNEAQ. The length of the CDR3 is 15 residues. In nucleotides, the CDR3 is TGTGCCAGCAGCTTAGTGAGTAGCTCCTACAATGAGCAGTTCTTC. Its protein product is CASSLVSSSYNEQFF. Combining the CDR3 with reference TRBV7-8 and TRBJ2-1 gives the whole variable domain GAGVSQSPRYKVAKRGQDVALRCDPISGHVSLFWYQQALGQGPEFLTYFQNEAQLDKSGLPSDRFFAERPEGSVSTLKIQRTQQEDSAVYLCASSLVSSSYNEQFFGPGTRLTVL.

This clone was detected once. The rearrangement joins TRBV2 to TRBJ2-1, with 10 bases that match TRBD1. The V and J ends lost 3 bases and 4 bases, in that order; junction bases with no gene match: 3. The CDR3 extends over 15 amino acids. Germline values: CDR1 SNHLY, CDR2 FYNNEI. CDR3 coding DNA: TGTGCCAGCAGTGAGGGGACAGGGGTATACAATGAGCAGTTCTTC. As protein: CASSEGTGVYNEQFF.